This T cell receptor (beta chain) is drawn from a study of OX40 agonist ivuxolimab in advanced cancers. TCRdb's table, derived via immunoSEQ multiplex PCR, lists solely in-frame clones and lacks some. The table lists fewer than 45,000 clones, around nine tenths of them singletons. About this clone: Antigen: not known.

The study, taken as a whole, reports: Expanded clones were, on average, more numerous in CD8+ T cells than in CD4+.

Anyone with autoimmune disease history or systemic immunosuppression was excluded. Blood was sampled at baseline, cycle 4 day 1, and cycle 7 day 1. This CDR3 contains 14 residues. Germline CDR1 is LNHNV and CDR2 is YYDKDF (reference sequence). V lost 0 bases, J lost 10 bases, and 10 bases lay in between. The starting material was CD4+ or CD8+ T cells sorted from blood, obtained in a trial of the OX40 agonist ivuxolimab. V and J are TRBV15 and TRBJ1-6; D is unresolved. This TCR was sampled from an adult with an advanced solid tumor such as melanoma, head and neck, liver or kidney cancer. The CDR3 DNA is TGTGCCACCAGCAGAGATAGAGCAAGCTCACCCCTCCACTTT. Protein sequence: CATSRDRASSPLHF.